This T cell receptor (beta chain) is drawn from a study of blood T cell repertoires in COVID-19. About the study: The samples span acute and convalescent COVID-19 from the United States, Italy and Spain. In each case, the material was cDNA or gDNA derived from T cells, B-cell-depleted T cells, or PBMCs.

Trimming took 5 bases from V and 6 from J; bases not matched to a gene: 15. Germline CDR1 reads SGHVS; CDR2 reads FQNEAQ. The CDR3 has 17 residues. Authors' processing steps: Nucleated cell number was recorded as an estimate derived from reference gene primer amplification. Measured with immunoSEQ multiplex PCR; TCRdb has only the in-frame clones, and not every one. The D gene and trimming were derived from the DNA, and the V and J assignments and clone size from that table. The data contain some 66,000 clones, approximately 88% of them singletons. Sequenced sample: peripheral blood. J is TRBJ2-2 and V is TRBV7-8; 7 nucleotides line up with TRBD2. This clonotype was obtained from a woman aged 55-75 years with acute or convalescent COVID-19. The CDR3 sequence: CASSLFPRAGAAGELFF. The DNA of the CDR3 is TGTGCCAGCAGCCTTTTCCCGAGGGCGGGAGCGGCCGGGGAGCTGTTTTTT.